This TCR beta chain is from a study of vaccination effects on CD4 cells after COVID-19. The overall study: Relative to the second dose, post-vaccine samples were obtained a median of 72 days later. Whole-study findings and limits: Both infection-induced and vaccine-induced clones contracted markedly at late post-vaccination timepoints.

Using immunoSEQ multiplex PCR, the repertoire was profiled, and TCRdb retains in-frame clones only, with some absent. This table holds 80,000 to 95,000 clones, over 75% found once. Under the ViraFEST assay, PBMC were stimulated with viral peptide pools so that antigen-specific CD4+ T cells expanded. Sequencing was performed afterwards. Scientists isolated CD4+ T cells after a roughly 10-day culture period ended. Two doses of BNT162b2 or mRNA-1273 vaccine were administered to participants. A density of about 2 million PBMC per well was used; these cells were cultured with roughly 10 IU/ml IL-2 and about 10 ug/ml peptides. Half the medium was replaced with IL-2 medium on days 3 and 7. With regard to this clone: Antigen: not known.

Germline V gene sequence: CDR1 LNHDA, CDR2 SQIVND (reference sequence). This CDR3 is built from 15 residues. V dropped 1 base and J dropped 4 bases, with 13 bases sitting between them. The receptor was derived from a human donor who received a COVID-19 vaccine. The sequences come from CD4+ T cells from PBMCs cultured with HCoV-OC43 spike peptides, collected after COVID-19 vaccination. The subset is: HCoV-OC43 spike overlapping peptide pool stimulation. The chain couples TRBV19 to TRBJ1-1, with a possible D match to TRBD1 (5 bases). The CDR3 DNA reads as TGTGCCAGTAGTATAGTTGCAGGGCCAGGCACTGAAGCTTTCTTT. Its translation: CASSIVAGPGTEAFF.